The 29 T cell receptor beta chains reported below all come from one sample, sequenced in a study of blood T cell repertoires in COVID-19. Data came from immunoSEQ multiplex PCR; TCRdb stores just in-frame clones and leaves some out. Altogether about 490,000 clones are present, approximately 85% being singletons, with the ten largest covering roughly 3.1%. Sequencing used peripheral blood. These receptors came from a human donor in a cohort sampled during active COVID-19.

This clone turned up a few times. This chain links TRBV6-5 with TRBJ2-2, with TRBD1 matching over 8 bases. The CDR3 extends over 15 amino acids. Trimming cost V 9 bases and J 3 bases; bases outside gene matches: 9. The germline V gene has CDR1 MNHEY and CDR2 SVGAGI. CDR3 sequence: CARAPDRVDTGELFF. The CDR3 nucleotides are TGTGCCAGGGCCCCGGACAGGGTGGACACCGGGGAGCTGTTTTTT.

The V call is TRBV24-1, the J call TRBJ2-7; the match to TRBD2 covers 10 bases. Per the germline V gene, CDR1 is KGHDR and CDR2 is SFDVKD. With V trimmed by 8 bases and J by 2 bases, 8 bases remained unmatched. The CDR3 consists of 15 residues. CDR3 coding DNA: TGTGCCACCACCCCTAGCGGGAGCAAAGCCTACGAGCAGTACTTC. This translates into CATTPSGSKAYEQYF.

The V call is TRBV12-3 or TRBV12-4, the J call TRBJ1-2; 7 bases map to TRBD1. Losses at the gene ends were 6 bases for V and 2 bases for J; bases not matched to a gene: 3. This CDR3 has 13 amino acids. The CDR3 DNA follows: TGTGCCAGCAGACGGGACAGCAACTATGGCTACACCTTC. Amino acid sequence: CASRRDSNYGYTF.

Note on this clone: This same CDR3 is encoded by further DNA sequences in the sample. The chain employs TRBV5-1 and TRBJ1-1, with D maybe TRBD1 (6 bases). Germline lookup yields CDR1 SGHRS and CDR2 YFSETQ. Trimming removed 3 bases from V and 2 bases from J, with 8 bases in between. This CDR3 is built from 13 residues. The CDR3 is CASSYRENTEAFF. The CDR3 DNA reads as TGCGCCAGCAGCTACAGGGAAAACACTGAAGCTTTCTTT.

The chain is built from TRBV21-1 and TRBJ1-6; the table's D call, TRBD1, has no DNA check behind it. TRBV21-1 is a documented pseudogene. This CDR3 region has 18 residues. The DNA for the CDR3 is TGTGCCAGCAGCAAAAAGGACGCCGGGACAGGGACTGATTCACCCCTCCACTTT. Its protein is CASSKKDAGTGTDSPLHF.

This clone was seen just once. The gene calls are TRBV3-1 (or the pseudogene TRBV3-2) and TRBJ2-7; the D gene is possibly TRBD1 (6 bases). The CDR3 loop spans 14 amino acids. CDR1 is LGHDT, CDR2 YNNKEL, per germline (reference sequence). Trimming took 4 bases from V and 5 from J, leaving 15 bases between them. The CDR3 region has the DNA TGTGCCAGCAGCCCACCAGACAGGACCAACGAGCAGTACTTC. Translated: CASSPPDRTNEQYF.

The chain joins TRBV30 to TRBJ2-7; TRBD2 matches at 15 bases. Losses at the gene ends were 5 bases for V and 4 bases for J; bases not matched to a gene: 0. This CDR3 has 13 amino acids. CDR1 and CDR2 from the germline V gene are GTSNPN and SVGIG (reference sequence). CDR3 coding DNA: TGTGCCTGGGGACTAGCGGGAGGGTACGAGCAGTACTTC. Protein sequence: CAWGLAGGYEQYF.

The chain combines TRBV2 with TRBJ1-2, with 7 bases fitting TRBD1. The CDR3 totals 15 residues. V was clipped by 5 bases and J by 4 bases; unmatched bases: 10. Germline V gene lookup returns CDR1 SNHLY and CDR2 FYNNEI. CDR3 nucleotides: TGTGCCAGCAGTCCCTCTACACAGGGGAGCTATGGCTACACCTTC. It specifies CASSPSTQGSYGYTF. The full variable domain, its missing parts supplied by reference TRBV2 and TRBJ1-2, is EPEVTQTPSHQVTQMGQEVILRCVPISNHLYFYWYRQILGQKVEFLVSFYNNEISEKSEIFDDQFSVERPDGSNFTLKIRSTKLEDSAMYFCASSPSTQGSYGYTFGSGTRLTVV.

This chain joins TRBV6-5 and TRBJ1-3; no clear D gene. V lost 6 bases, J lost 2 bases, and 14 bases lay in between. The CDR3 is 15 residues long. Germline-derived CDR1 and CDR2 are MNHEY and SVGAGI. In DNA form, the CDR3 reads TGTGCCAGCAGGCCGGGGTTATTGGCTGGAAACACCATATATTTT. Translation: CASRPGLLAGNTIYF.

There are a few counts of this clone. The chain combines TRBV27 with TRBJ1-5, with unresolved D. There are 14 residues in the CDR3. Germline V CDR1 and CDR2: MNHEY, SMNVEV (reference sequence). V lost 0 bases and J 0 bases, leaving 3 bases between the germline ends. CDR3 region: CASSLSNSNQPQHF. Written as DNA, the CDR3 is TGTGCCAGCAGTTTATCCAATAGCAATCAGCCCCAGCATTTT.

A few counts support this clone. This chain links TRBV3-1 (or the pseudogene TRBV3-2) with TRBJ1-6; D remains unclear. V lost 3 bases to trimming and J lost 9 bases, with 9 bases between them. The CDR3 contains 13 residues. CDR1 is LGHDT, CDR2 YNNKEL, per germline (reference sequence). CDR3 region: CASSQGRTSPLHF. The CDR3 DNA follows: TGTGCCAGCAGCCAGGGGAGGACTTCACCCCTCCACTTT.

The rearrangement uses TRBV28 and TRBJ2-7; perhaps TRBD2 as D (6 bases). Trimming took off 6 bases at V and 9 bases at J, with 18 bases between the two ends. The CDR3 extends over 13 amino acids. Germline CDR1 is MDHEN and CDR2 is SYDVKM. The CDR3 here is CASRLPPPGGQYF. The CDR3 DNA follows: TGTGCCAGCAGGTTACCTCCCCCCGGGGGGCAGTACTTC.

The V call is TRBV2, the J call TRBJ2-5, with 8 nucleotides matching TRBD1. After removal of 4 bases from V and 3 bases from J, the junction contained 4 bases not matched to a gene. In germline, CDR1 is SNHLY, CDR2 FYNNEI. The CDR3 consists of 14 residues. CDR3 nucleotide sequence: TGTGCCAGCAGTGGGCCGGACAGGGAAGAGACCCAGTACTTC. Protein product: CASSGPDREETQYF.

This clone was counted at least ten times. Other DNA variants within this sample encode the same CDR3. The rearrangement joins TRBV5-4 to TRBJ2-2, with a weak D call TRBD1 (5 bases). The V gene's germline CDR1 is SGHNT and CDR2 YYREEE (reference sequence). V was trimmed by 4 bases and J by 3 bases, leaving 10 bases between them. This CDR3 spans 14 amino acids. The CDR3 protein is CASSIDSYTGELFF. In DNA form, the CDR3 reads TGTGCCAGCAGCATCGACAGCTACACCGGGGAGCTGTTTTTT.

The chain has TRBV12-3 or TRBV12-4 and TRBJ2-3; the D gene is possibly TRBD2 (6 bases). The ends were cut back, 7 bases at V and 7 bases at J, with 15 bases in the middle. This CDR3 has 13 amino acids. The CDR3 spells CASMVGGWNTQYF. Written as DNA, the CDR3 is TGTGCCAGCATGGTGGGGGGTTGGAATACGCAGTATTTT.

The V and J genes are TRBV16 and TRBJ2-7; 8 bases match TRBD1. Germline V gene lookup returns CDR1 KGHSY and CDR2 FQNENV. V lost 2 bases to trimming and J lost 0 bases; unmatched junction nucleotides: 3. This CDR3 spans 15 amino acids. The CDR3 region is CASSQRQGSSYEQYF. In nucleotides, the CDR3 is TGTGCCAGCAGCCAAAGACAGGGGAGCTCCTACGAGCAGTACTTC.

V and J are TRBV6-6 and TRBJ2-5; 10 positions match TRBD2. The CDR3 extends over 16 amino acids. Germline-derived CDR1 and CDR2 are MNHNY and SVGAGI (reference sequence). V shed 6 bases, J shed 6 bases, and the junction held 13 bases outside the gene matches. CDR3 sequence reads: CASSTGASGGLKTQYF. The CDR3 DNA reads as TGTGCCAGCAGCACGGGGGCTAGCGGGGGTTTGAAGACCCAGTACTTC.

The chain's CDR3 is CATSDPGQGNQPQHF. DNA of the CDR3: TGTGCCACCAGTGACCCGGGACAGGGCAATCAGCCCCAGCATTTT. The chain combines TRBV24-1 with TRBJ1-5, with TRBD1 matching 8 bases. Germline V gene data show CDR1 as KGHDR and CDR2 as SFDVKD. There are 15 residues in the CDR3. The V segment lost 4 bases and the J segment 2 bases; nucleotides outside the gene matches: 3.

The chain is built from TRBV6-5 and TRBJ2-7; TRBD1 agrees at 9 bases. CDR1 and CDR2 (germline): MNHEY, SVGAGI. The CDR3 contains 16 residues. Trimming removed 0 bases from V and 6 bases from J; junction bases left unmatched: 9. The CDR3 protein is CASSYSSRTGETEQYF. CDR3 nucleotides: TGTGCCAGCAGTTACTCGTCTCGGACAGGGGAGACCGAGCAGTACTTC.

The rearrangement links TRBV5-3 to TRBJ1-2; TRBD1 agrees at 9 bases. TRBV5-3 is an open reading frame, and its role is uncertain. The CDR3 is 15 amino acids. V was clipped by 4 bases and J by 1 base; unmatched bases: 5. CDR3 amino acids: CARSVQGAGNYGYTF. CDR3 bases: TGTGCCAGAAGCGTACAGGGGGCGGGTAACTATGGCTACACCTTC.

This rearrangement joins TRBV19 to TRBJ1-5; D unclear. Germline V CDR1 and CDR2: LNHDA, SQIVND (reference sequence). The length of the CDR3 is 14 residues. Between the trimmed V and J ends, which lost 8 bases and 7 bases, there was a span of 18 bases. The CDR3 sequence is CASEDARRYQPQHF. For the CDR3, the DNA is TGTGCCAGTGAGGATGCACGCCGATACCAGCCCCAGCATTTT.

This chain connects TRBV28 to TRBJ2-1; D might be TRBD2 (6 bases). Germline assignment: CDR1 MDHEN and CDR2 SYDVKM. The length of the CDR3 is 16 residues. Between the trimmed V and J ends, which lost 2 bases and 9 bases, there was a span of 20 bases. The CDR3: CASSLGLARPGGEQFF. CDR3 nucleotides: TGTGCCAGCAGTTTAGGGCTAGCGAGACCCGGTGGTGAGCAGTTCTTC.

The chain's CDR3 is CSVPGQGYNEQFF. DNA for the CDR3: TGCAGCGTACCGGGACAGGGGTACAATGAGCAGTTCTTC. The chain uses TRBV29-1 and TRBJ2-1, with 10 bases lining up with TRBD1. Germline loops: CDR1 SQVTM, CDR2 ANQGSEA. With 6 bases clipped from V and 4 bases from J, the junction kept 3 bases outside the gene matches. The length of the CDR3 is 13 residues.

CDR3 loop: CASSLMAADTQYF. The CDR3 region has the DNA TGTGCCAGCAGTTTGATGGCAGCAGATACGCAGTATTTT. The chain has TRBV28 and TRBJ2-3; D gene ambiguous. CDR3 length: 13 amino acids. V lost 3 bases, J lost 4 bases, and 8 bases lay in between. Germline values: CDR1 MDHEN, CDR2 SYDVKM.

This chain uses TRBV11-2 with TRBJ1-1, with unresolved D. This CDR3 has 13 residues. The germline V gene has CDR1 SGHAT and CDR2 FQNNGV. V dropped 0 bases and J dropped 5 bases, with 7 bases sitting between them. Here the CDR3 reads CASSLDPGTEAFF. The CDR3 DNA follows: TGTGCCAGCAGCTTAGATCCGGGTACTGAAGCTTTCTTT.

The rearrangement uses TRBV28 and TRBJ2-3, with 7 bases matching TRBD1. The CDR3 is 16 amino acids. J was trimmed by 2 bases and V by 6 bases; bases with no gene match: 11. Germline CDR1 and CDR2: MDHEN and SYDVKM. This chain's CDR3 is CASSHQRQGFTDTQYF. For the CDR3, the DNA is TGTGCCAGCAGCCACCAGAGACAGGGATTCACAGATACGCAGTATTTT.

This clone was found once. The chain carries TRBV6-5 and TRBJ2-7; TRBD1 aligns across 9 bases. V lost 3 bases, J lost 3 bases, and 9 bases stayed unmatched. The germline gives CDR1 MNHEY, CDR2 SVGAGI. The CDR3 is 16 amino acids. This CDR3 reads CASSYLPGQGHYEQYF. Written as DNA, the CDR3 is TGTGCCAGCAGTTATCTCCCGGGACAGGGCCACTACGAGCAGTACTTC.

This chain connects TRBV18 to TRBJ1-3, with a possible D match to TRBD1 (6 bases). CDR3 length: 16 residues. Germline lookup yields CDR1 KGHSH and CDR2 LQKENI. With 2 bases removed from V and 2 bases from J, the gap between germline ends came to 13 bases. The CDR3 coding sequence is TGTGCCAGCTCACCAGGGCAGGGGCAAACTGGAAACACCATATATTTT. Translated: CASSPGQGQTGNTIYF.

V gene TRBV30 combines with J gene TRBJ2-1; D possibly corresponds to TRBD1 (5 bases). CDR3 length: 15 residues. Germline V gives CDR1 GTSNPN, CDR2 SVGIG (reference sequence). V dropped 0 bases and J dropped 7 bases, with 16 bases sitting between them. The CDR3 spells CAWSVGEGVRNEQFF. CDR3 coding DNA: TGTGCCTGGAGTGTAGGGGAAGGCGTACGGAATGAGCAGTTCTTC.